These 13 T cell receptor beta chains were sequenced from one sample in a study of CD8 T cells in Susac syndrome. Random hexamers were used to reverse transcribe roughly 0.5 to 1 ug of RNA. TCRdb reprocessed the immunoSEQ multiplex PCR reads via MiXCR and lists one record per CDR3 protein. The sample contains more than 200,000 distinct CDR3 sequences, about 90% of which appear only once. Specimen: CD8+ T cells from PBMCs. The receptors originated from a human donor with multiple sclerosis.

This clonotype occurred a few times. The rearrangement joins TRBV30 to TRBJ2-1, with 8 bases identical to TRBD2. The V and J ends lost 0 bases and 2 bases, in that order; junction bases with no gene match: 3. The CDR3 spans 15 residues. Germline CDR1 is GTSNPN and CDR2 is SVGIG (reference sequence). The CDR3 sequence: CAWSVLAETYNEQFF. As DNA, the CDR3 is TGTGCCTGGAGTGTACTAGCGGAGACCTACAATGAGCAGTTCTTC.

The chain joins TRBV27 to TRBJ2-3; TRBD1 agrees at 10 bases. Germline CDR1 and CDR2: MNHEY and SMNVEV (reference sequence). The CDR3 consists of 14 residues. The V and J ends lost 4 bases and 4 bases, in that order; junction bases with no gene match: 2. The CDR3 spells CASSWTGGADTQYF. In DNA, the CDR3 is TGTGCCAGCAGTTGGACAGGGGGGGCAGATACGCAGTATTTT.

This rearrangement joins TRBV19 to TRBJ2-2; D remains ambiguous. The CDR3 extends over 12 amino acids. Germline V gene lookup returns CDR1 LNHDA and CDR2 SQIVND (reference sequence). V lost 9 bases to trimming and J lost 3 bases, with 8 bases between them. CDR3 nucleotide sequence: TGTGCCAGCATCCGGGACACCGGGGAGCTGTTTTTT. This encodes CASIRDTGELFF.

The chain couples TRBV12-3 or TRBV12-4 to TRBJ1-2; D unclear. This CDR3 is built from 14 residues. Trimming shortened V by 2 bases and J by 3 bases, and 10 bases separated the two germline ends. The CDR3 loop is CASSLIMRDYGYTF. As DNA, the CDR3 is TGTGCCAGCAGTTTAATCATGCGGGACTATGGCTACACCTTC.

This clonotype occurred once. The rearrangement joins TRBV19 to TRBJ2-3, with unresolved D. Germline V CDR1 and CDR2: LNHDA, SQIVND (reference sequence). CDR3 length: 14 residues. V was pared by 1 base and J by 4 bases, with 9 bases between. The CDR3 DNA follows: TGTGCCAGTAGTATAGCGCCTGGCGCAGATACGCAGTATTTT. This translates into CASSIAPGADTQYF.

V is TRBV19 and J is TRBJ2-3; TRBD2 agrees at 7 bases. Trimming cost V 7 bases and J 2 bases; bases outside gene matches: 9. In germline, CDR1 is LNHDA, CDR2 SQIVND (reference sequence). This CDR3 is 15 amino acids long. CDR3 in DNA: TGTGCCAGTACCCTTCGTGGGGGGGACACAGATACGCAGTATTTT. Its protein product is CASTLRGGDTDTQYF.

CDR3 sequence reads: CASSLPVAGAGDTQYF. CDR3 bases: TGTGCCAGCAGCTTGCCGGTAGCGGGAGCTGGTGATACGCAGTATTTT. The chain joins TRBV5-4 to TRBJ2-3; 9 positions agree with TRBD2. The CDR3 extends over 16 amino acids. V lost 1 base to trimming and J lost 6 bases; unmatched junction nucleotides: 9. The germline V gene has CDR1 SGHNT and CDR2 YYREEE (reference sequence).

This sequence joins TRBV9 and TRBJ2-1; 12 nucleotides line up with TRBD2. The CDR3 length is 18 residues. The trim removed 5 bases at V and 2 bases at J, leaving 11 bases unmatched. From germline, CDR1 is SGDLS and CDR2 YYNGEE. As DNA, the CDR3 is TGTGCCAGCAGTGTTGAGGGACTAGCGGGCGCCACCTACAATGAGCAGTTCTTC. It specifies CASSVEGLAGATYNEQFF.

This rearrangement joins TRBV3-1 to TRBJ2-1; TRBD2 aligns across 7 bases. Germline trimming cut 0 bases from V and 5 bases from J; bases unmatched to any gene: 10. The CDR3 sequence is 17 residues long. The germline V gene encodes CDR1 LGHDT and CDR2 YNNKEL (reference sequence). CDR3 loop: CASSQEQGAGRNNEQFF. Written as DNA, the CDR3 is TGTGCCAGCAGCCAAGAGCAAGGAGCGGGAAGGAACAATGAGCAGTTCTTC.

The J gene is TRBJ2-7, the V gene TRBV6-6, with D tentatively TRBD2 (6 bases). In germline, CDR1 is MNHNY, CDR2 SVGAGI (reference sequence). Trimming shortened V by 0 bases and J by 3 bases, and 12 bases separated the two germline ends. CDR3 length equals 15 residues. The CDR3 nucleotides are TGTGCCAGCAGTTACTCTAGCGGCCGGGTCTACGAGCAGTACTTC. Translated: CASSYSSGRVYEQYF.

The V and J genes are TRBV11-2 and TRBJ2-5; 10 bases map to TRBD2. Germline V gene data show CDR1 as SGHAT and CDR2 as FQNNGV. The CDR3 has 14 residues. Unmatched junction bases numbered 2, after V lost 5 bases and J lost 2 bases. The CDR3 region is CASSGLAAQETQYF. CDR3 DNA: TGTGCCAGCAGCGGACTAGCGGCGCAAGAGACCCAGTACTTC.

The chain uses TRBV3-1 and TRBJ2-7; TRBD1 agrees at 7 bases. J was trimmed by 7 bases and V by 4 bases; bases with no gene match: 10. CDR1 and CDR2 from the germline V gene are LGHDT and YNNKEL (reference sequence). The CDR3 runs to 14 residues. DNA for the CDR3: TGTGCCAGCAGCCCAGACCAGGGGGTCAAGGAGCAGTACTTC. Its protein product is CASSPDQGVKEQYF.

This clonotype was counted once. The chain recombines TRBV7-8 with TRBJ2-3, with D possibly TRBD2 on 6 matching bases. Germline V gene lookup returns CDR1 SGHVS and CDR2 FQNEAQ. The CDR3 sequence is 17 residues long. V dropped 3 bases and J dropped 0 bases, with 16 bases sitting between them. CDR3 in DNA: TGTGCCAGCAGCTTGGCTGCGCGGGGATCTAGCACAGATACGCAGTATTTT. Protein sequence: CASSLAARGSSTDTQYF.